The following is a T cell receptor beta chain sequence with its context. At one end the junction does not follow the germline gene, possibly because of a read error. Germline V lookup: CDR1 SEHNR, CDR2 FQNEAQ (reference sequence). This CDR3 contains 13 residues. The data are from a study of tumor-infiltrating lymphocytes in primary liver carcinoma. Unsorted bulk tissue of about 19-31 mg yielded co-extracted RNA and DNA. TCR beta cDNA came from about 470 ng total RNA, primed with a constant-region primer. Investigators got TCR beta libraries out of three nested multiplex PCR rounds, done with slightly modified ARM-PCR. It was with TRBV1-TRBV30 forward primers and a C-beta reverse primer that the first two PCR rounds were run, at around 11 cycles each. A single record per CDR3 protein comes from TCRdb applying MiXCR to the multiplex PCR reads. There are about 110,000 distinct CDR3 sequences in the sample; around 60% occur only once, and around 9% lies in the top ten.

The gene calls are TRBV7-9 and TRBJ2-2; D gene ambiguous. Sequenced input: liver tumor tissue from sampling region 1. Subset: tumor region T1, superior pole. This receptor was taken from a woman aged 55-69 years with primary liver carcinoma and hepatitis B virus infection. The CDR3 DNA reads as TGTGCCACCAGCTTTGAGAACACCGGGGAGCTGTTTTTT. Translated: CATSFENTGELFF.